What follows are 21 T cell receptor beta chains derived from one specimen sequenced in a study of blood T cell repertoires in COVID-19. TCRdb's table, derived via immunoSEQ multiplex PCR, lists solely in-frame clones and lacks some. This sample carries approximately 180,000 clones, approximately 86% of them seen once, and the ten largest clones take roughly 5%. Material: PBMCs or T cells enriched from blood (not recorded which). Receptor source: a woman in her fifties or sixties with acute COVID-19.

The chain couples TRBV4-3 to TRBJ1-5; 10 nucleotides match TRBD1. Germline V CDR1 and CDR2: LGHNA, YSLEER. The CDR3 length is 15 residues. The V and J ends lost 3 bases and 5 bases, in that order; junction bases with no gene match: 4. The CDR3 here is CASSQGGQGDQPQHF. The DNA of the CDR3 is TGCGCCAGCAGCCAGGGCGGACAGGGGGATCAGCCCCAGCATTTT.

V and J are TRBV10-3 and TRBJ2-6; 7 bases match TRBD1. The CDR3 sequence is 15 residues long. V gave up 7 bases and J gave up 3 bases; unmatched junction bases: 6. Germline loops: CDR1 ENHRY, CDR2 SYGVKD. The CDR3 region is CAIKGTAVGANVLTF. DNA for the CDR3: TGTGCCATCAAGGGGACAGCGGTTGGGGCCAACGTCCTGACTTTC.

This clone has only a few counts. The CDR3 DNA follows: TGTGCCAGCAACTGGGCGGGACAGCCTCAAGAGACCCAGTACTTC. This translates into CASNWAGQPQETQYF. The chain combines TRBV5-4 with TRBJ2-5; tentatively, D is TRBD1 (7 bases). Germline values: CDR1 SGHNT, CDR2 YYREEE (reference sequence). Deletions cut 6 bases from V and 2 bases from J, with 17 bases between. The CDR3 is 15 residues long.

This chain joins TRBV24-1 and TRBJ2-3; D is undetermined. The CDR3 consists of 14 residues. V lost 3 bases and J 6 bases, leaving 12 bases between the germline ends. Germline V gene lookup returns CDR1 KGHDR and CDR2 SFDVKD. The CDR3, as DNA: TGTGCCACCAGTGATCACCGGGTTATGGATACGCAGTATTTT. Encoded protein: CATSDHRVMDTQYF.

The CDR3 sequence: CASRVGDRVDQPQHF. The CDR3 DNA sequence: TGTGCCAGCAGGGTAGGAGACAGGGTTGACCAGCCCCAGCATTTT. V and J are TRBV6-5 and TRBJ1-5; 7 bases match TRBD1. This CDR3 spans 15 amino acids. V shed 6 bases and J 7 bases; nucleotides not matched to a gene: 12. Germline loops: CDR1 MNHEY, CDR2 SVGAGI.

The rearrangement links TRBV18 to TRBJ2-1; 9 bases fit TRBD1. The V and J ends lost 6 bases and 2 bases, in that order; junction bases with no gene match: 14. The CDR3 loop spans 18 amino acids. The V gene's germline CDR1 is KGHSH and CDR2 LQKENI. The CDR3 sequence is CASSAQLLQGATYNEQFF. The CDR3 DNA follows: TGTGCCAGCTCCGCCCAATTACTACAGGGGGCCACCTACAATGAGCAGTTCTTC.

The chain employs TRBV19 and TRBJ1-1; 8 nucleotides match TRBD1. Per germline, CDR1 LNHDA and CDR2 SQIVND (reference sequence). V lost 8 bases, J lost 4 bases, and 12 bases stayed unmatched. This CDR3 has 15 amino acids. This chain's CDR3 is CASFTLFRGRTEAFF. As DNA, the CDR3 is TGTGCCAGTTTTACACTATTCAGGGGGCGCACTGAAGCTTTCTTT.

This chain connects TRBV7-2 to TRBJ2-7, with D perhaps TRBD2 (6 bases). V lost 2 bases to trimming and J lost 1 base, with 12 bases between them. The CDR3 spans 15 residues. The germline V gene encodes CDR1 SGHTA and CDR2 FQGNSA. The CDR3 DNA follows: TGTGCCAGCAGCTTAATGGCAGGGAGGTCCTACGAGCAGTACGTC. Residues: CASSLMAGRSYEQYV.

The rearrangement joins TRBV3-1 (or the pseudogene TRBV3-2) to TRBJ2-2, with TRBD2 matching 9 bases. V lost 4 bases and J lost 1; bases outside the gene matches: 13. The CDR3 spans 19 residues. Looked up from germline, CDR1 is LGHDT and CDR2 is YNNKEL (reference sequence). CDR3 nucleotide sequence: TGTGCCAGCAGCCTCGTGGGGGGGTCGACTAGCGGGAACACCGGGGAGCTGTTTTTT. As protein: CASSLVGGSTSGNTGELFF.

The rearrangement links TRBV7-2 to TRBJ2-3; TRBD2 aligns across 10 bases. Unmatched junction bases numbered 3, after V lost 3 bases and J lost 3 bases. Germline CDR1 reads SGHTA; CDR2 reads FQGNSA. The CDR3 totals 15 residues. The CDR3 here is CASSFSGGLTDTQYF. For the CDR3, the DNA is TGTGCCAGCAGCTTTAGCGGGGGGTTGACAGATACGCAGTATTTT. The full variable domain, its missing parts supplied by reference TRBV7-2 and TRBJ2-3, is GAGVSQSPSNKVTEKGKDVELRCDPISGHTALYWYRQSLGQGLEFLIYFQGNSAPDKSGLPSDRFSAERTGGSVSTLTIQRTQQEDSAVYLCASSFSGGLTDTQYFGPGTRLTVL.

The chain recombines TRBV7-9 with TRBJ1-6; D might be TRBD1 (6 bases). V was shortened by 5 bases and J by 8 bases, with 16 bases between the two germline ends. The CDR3 has 15 residues. Germline V gene lookup returns CDR1 SEHNR and CDR2 FQNEAQ (reference sequence). Here the CDR3 DNA reads TGTGCCAGCAGCATACTTCGGTCAGGGGATTCACCCCTCCACTTT. Its translation is CASSILRSGDSPLHF.

The chain couples TRBV2 to TRBJ2-7; 9 nucleotides align to TRBD2. The CDR3 spans 16 residues. With V trimmed by 3 bases and J by 5 bases, 11 bases remained unmatched. Germline lookup yields CDR1 SNHLY and CDR2 FYNNEI. The chain's CDR3 is CASSDTLGLAANEQYF. CDR3 DNA sequence: TGTGCCAGCAGTGATACACTGGGACTAGCTGCTAACGAGCAGTACTTC.

This clone was picked up one time. The sample contains more than one DNA sequence encoding this CDR3. The rearrangement uses TRBV11-3 and TRBJ2-2; no definite D call. Per the germline V gene, CDR1 is SGHNT and CDR2 is YENEEA. The ends were cut back, 5 bases at V and 4 bases at J, with 5 bases in the middle. This CDR3 comprises 12 residues. The CDR3 is CASSPLTGELFF. The CDR3 DNA reads TGTGCCAGCAGCCCCCTCACCGGGGAGCTGTTTTTT.

The table lists this clone with a few counts. This rearrangement joins TRBV19 to TRBJ1-5; perhaps TRBD1 as D (5 bases). This CDR3 is built from 15 residues. The V gene lost 0 bases and the J gene lost 7 bases, with 13 bases spanning the gap. From germline, CDR1 is LNHDA and CDR2 SQIVND (reference sequence). CDR3: CASSIDQGSRQPQHF. The CDR3 nucleotides read TGTGCCAGTAGTATAGACCAGGGCAGTAGACAGCCCCAGCATTTT.

The chain combines TRBV19 with TRBJ1-3; 9 bases align to TRBD1. The V gene's germline CDR1 is LNHDA and CDR2 SQIVND (reference sequence). This CDR3 is 15 amino acids long. V shed 7 bases, J shed 3 bases, and the junction held 7 bases outside the gene matches. The CDR3 reads CASTPGTGYGNTIYF. The CDR3 region has the DNA TGTGCCAGTACCCCAGGGACAGGGTATGGAAACACCATATATTTT.

The chain carries TRBV10-3 and TRBJ2-1; D is uncertain. The germline V gene has CDR1 ENHRY and CDR2 SYGVKD. V was shortened by 3 bases and J by 6 bases, with 9 bases between the two germline ends. This CDR3 contains 13 residues. For the CDR3, the DNA is TGTGCCATCAGTGATTTTACATCCAATGAGCAGTTCTTC. It yields the protein CAISDFTSNEQFF.

The chain couples TRBV7-9 to TRBJ1-2; D remains unclear. Trimming shortened V by 4 bases and J by 1 base, and 13 bases separated the two germline ends. Germline CDR1 SEHNR, CDR2 FQNEAQ (reference sequence). The CDR3 runs to 15 residues. The chain's CDR3 is CASSSARGSNYGYTF. CDR3 nucleotides: TGTGCCAGCAGCTCCGCACGAGGAAGTAACTATGGCTACACCTTC.

The chain links TRBV7-8 to TRBJ2-2; D may be TRBD2 (5 bases). V lost 5 bases, J lost 2 bases, and 15 bases lay in between. This CDR3 is 16 amino acids long. Germline V lookup: CDR1 SGHVS, CDR2 FQNEAQ. The chain's CDR3 is CASSRVGDGNTGELFF. In nucleotides, the CDR3 is TGTGCCAGCAGCCGAGTGGGAGACGGCAACACCGGGGAGCTGTTTTTT.

The rearrangement uses TRBV30 and TRBJ1-1; D call uncertain. This CDR3 is 13 amino acids long. Trimming left V 5 bases short and J 2 bases short, with 12 bases between. Looked up from germline, CDR1 is GTSNPN and CDR2 is SVGIG (reference sequence). The CDR3, as DNA: TGTGCCTGGTTCAGGCAGGATAACACTGAAGCTTTCTTT. It encodes CAWFRQDNTEAFF.

This clone was picked up many times. The chain joins TRBV3-1 (or the pseudogene TRBV3-2) to TRBJ1-6; D uncertain. V lost 4 bases and J 7 bases, leaving 11 bases between the germline ends. The CDR3 sequence is 14 residues long. Looked up from germline, CDR1 is LGHDT and CDR2 is YNNKEL (reference sequence). CDR3 sequence: CASSLGGSNSPLHF. In nucleotides, the CDR3 is TGTGCCAGCAGCCTAGGAGGCTCCAATTCACCCCTCCACTTT.

The CDR3 loop reads CASSSPGQGAPLHF. The CDR3 nucleotides read TGTGCCAGCAGCTCCCCGGGACAGGGAGCACCCCTCCACTTT. The gene calls are TRBV7-2 and TRBJ1-6; 9 positions match TRBD1. Germline V gene sequence: CDR1 SGHTA, CDR2 FQGNSA. J was trimmed by 11 bases and V by 4 bases; bases with no gene match: 6. This CDR3 is 14 amino acids long.